The clone carrying this T cell receptor beta chain was seen ten or more times. The antigen is not known. This entry comes from a study of T-cell reconstitution after alpha-beta-depleted transplantation in children. Study results and caveats: Reportedly, only several hundred clones from non-depleted graft cells drove alpha-beta T-cell counts at about two months.

This sample's TCRbeta library carried unique molecular identifier barcodes. TCRdb reprocessed the PCR reads with MiXCR, giving one entry per CDR3 protein. The sample shows about 470,000 distinct CDR3 sequences, 43% of them seen only once. The ends were cut back, 5 bases at V and 1 base at J, with 15 bases in the middle. CDR1 and CDR2 from the germline V gene are SGHRS and YFSETQ. CDR3 length equals 15 residues. This chain uses TRBV5-1 with TRBJ1-2; D possibly corresponds to TRBD1 (5 bases). Sequencing was performed on PBMCs, taken before TCRalphabeta/CD19-depleted stem cell transplant. This sequence originates from a girl aged 2-10 years with aplastic anemia, due to receive a stem cell transplant. This CDR3 is CASRLRDGNNYGYTF. The CDR3 DNA is TGCGCCAGCAGGCTCCGGGACGGAAATAACTATGGCTACACCTTC. Drawing the rest from reference TRBV5-1 and TRBJ1-2, the complete variable domain is KAGVTQTPRYLIKTRGQQVTLSCSPISGHRSVSWYQQTPGQGLQFLFEYFSETQRNKGNFPGRFSGRQFSNSRSEMNVSTLELGDSALYLCASRLRDGNNYGYTFGSGTRLTVV.